This TCR beta chain emerged from a study of shared clonotypes between healthy human individuals. Notes on the study in general: Sequencing of the sorted subsets was shown by rarefaction to be incomplete despite large depth.

CDR3 length: 12 residues. J was trimmed by 12 bases and V by 2 bases; bases with no gene match: 7. Germline assignment: CDR1 SQVTM and CDR2 ANQGSEA. As for this clone: Its antigen is unidentified.

Deep-level assay runs were performed. The protocol was immunoSEQ multiplex PCR, while the TCRdb copy is restricted to in-frame clones and leaves out a portion. Among 600,000 to 750,000 clones, 60% to 80% were seen once, and the ten largest hold approximately 1.8%. Study donors comprised healthy, HIV-negative adults devoid of recent acute infection or vaccination. This TCR came from a woman under 40 in good health. The V gene is TRBV29-1, the J gene TRBJ2-7, with 10 bases matching TRBD1. Sequencing input: memory CD4+ T cells sorted from blood. Subset given: CD45RA-negative fraction. CDR3 in amino acids: CSVENGDRGMYF. Written as DNA, the CDR3 is TGCAGCGTTGAAAATGGGGACAGGGGTATGTACTTC.